This T cell receptor (beta chain) was sequenced in a study of naive and memory T cell subsets. CDR1 is MNHEY and CDR2 is SVGEGT in the germline V gene. The CDR3 length is 14 residues. V lost 4 bases and J 3 bases, leaving 10 bases between the germline ends. Both TRBC1 and TRBC2 were covered by a beta constant-region primer of two equimolar oligonucleotides. Four rounds of PCR amplified the ligated cDNA using nested alpha and beta constant-region primers plus SP2. Ligation attached a single-stranded oligonucleotide with a 12-nucleotide UMI and the SP2 primer to the cDNA 3' end. TCRdb re-analysed the UMI-ligation and nested PCR reads in MiXCR, keeping a single row per CDR3 protein. Seen here are about 150,000 distinct CDR3 sequences, approximately 22% observed once, and the top ten hold around 0.097%. General observations from the study: Over 95% of naive TCR sequences appeared only once after error correction, unlike memory subsets. No ground truth validated the naive and memory repertoire findings. A few larger clonotypes appeared in naive repertoires, especially CD8, possibly memory cells re-expressing CD45RA.

Four subsets defined by CD45RA and CD27 were sorted after CD3, CD4, CD8 and live/dead staining. Notes on this clonotype: Its specificity is unknown.

The V and J genes are TRBV6-2 or TRBV6-3 and TRBJ1-5; TRBD1 might be the D (5 bases). The TCR sequence derives from a human donor in good health. The specimen was naive CD4+ T cells from blood. CDR3: CASSSGTVNQPQHF. In DNA, the CDR3 is TGTGCCAGCAGTTCCGGGACGGTCAATCAGCCCCAGCATTTT.